The 25 T cell receptor beta chains below come from one sample, sequenced in a study of blood T cell repertoires in COVID-19. Sequenced by immunoSEQ multiplex PCR; TCRdb stores in-frame clones only, minus some. The sample has roughly 400,000 clones; about nine tenths are singletons. The sample was PBMCs or T cells enriched from blood (not recorded which). These receptor sequences come from a woman under 40 who had recovered from COVID-19.

This clone was detected once. The chain couples TRBV7-6 to TRBJ2-7, with TRBD2 matching 15 bases. Trimming cost V 4 bases and J 5 bases; bases outside gene matches: 3. CDR1 and CDR2 (germline): SGHVS, FNYEAQ. This CDR3 region has 15 residues. The CDR3 sequence: CASSSGLAGGHEQYF. The CDR3 DNA follows: TGTGCCAGCAGCTCGGGACTAGCGGGAGGTCACGAGCAGTACTTC.

V is TRBV7-8 and J is TRBJ1-2; the match to TRBD1 covers 7 bases. Germline values: CDR1 SGHVS, CDR2 FQNEAQ. CDR3 length: 14 residues. V lost 3 bases, J lost 0 bases, and 1 base stayed unmatched. The CDR3 coding sequence is TGTGCCAGCAGCTTCCAGGGGGCTAACTATGGCTACACCTTC. Protein sequence: CASSFQGANYGYTF.

This clone was observed once. The chain employs TRBV4-1 and TRBJ2-1; 8 positions agree with TRBD2. Trimming removed 1 base from V and 1 base from J; junction bases left unmatched: 6. The CDR3 sequence is 17 residues long. Germline values: CDR1 MGHRA, CDR2 YSYEKL. CDR3 DNA: TGCGCCAGCAGCCAAGTCGGTACGGGGGGGTCCTACAATGAGCAGTTCTTC. It encodes CASSQVGTGGSYNEQFF.

The V call is TRBV12-3 or TRBV12-4, the J call TRBJ2-2; the D gene is possibly TRBD1 (5 bases). The ends were cut back, 7 bases at V and 6 bases at J, with 9 bases in the middle. CDR3 size: 12 residues. The CDR3 DNA sequence: TGTGCCAGCATCCAGGGCGCCGGGGAGCTGTTTTTT. Translating gives CASIQGAGELFF.

This chain connects TRBV7-9 to TRBJ1-1, with a weak D call TRBD1 (6 bases). This CDR3 has 14 amino acids. Looked up from germline, CDR1 is SEHNR and CDR2 is FQNEAQ (reference sequence). V dropped 6 bases and J dropped 4 bases, with 15 bases sitting between them. CDR3 DNA: TGTGCCAGCAGTCCACAGGGTGTTCCCACTGAAGCTTTCTTT. It yields the protein CASSPQGVPTEAFF.

As for this clone: Within the sample, other DNA sequences also encode this same CDR3. This chain joins TRBV11-2 and TRBJ2-7, with D tentatively TRBD1 (5 bases). Germline CDR1 is SGHAT and CDR2 is FQNNGV. The V gene lost 3 bases and the J gene lost 2 bases, with 8 bases spanning the gap. The CDR3 has 13 amino acids. CDR3 nucleotide sequence: TGTGCCAGCAGCTTGGGGCCTACCTACGAGCAGTACTTC. It yields the protein CASSLGPTYEQYF.

J is TRBJ2-7 and V is TRBV5-1; 14 bases align to TRBD2. Germline V gene lookup returns CDR1 SGHRS and CDR2 YFSETQ. J was trimmed by 4 bases and V by 4 bases; bases with no gene match: 4. This CDR3 region has 15 residues. The CDR3 region has the DNA TGCGCCAGCAGCATCGGGACTAGCGGGAGTTACGAGCAGTACTTC. Translated: CASSIGTSGSYEQYF.

The chain combines TRBV5-5 with TRBJ2-1; a weak D match, TRBD1 (6 bases). CDR3 length equals 12 residues. The V end was cut by 5 bases, the J end by 9 bases, with 12 bases between. CDR1 and CDR2 (germline): SGHKS, YYEKEE (reference sequence). The CDR3 coding sequence is TGTGCCAGCAGTCCTACAGGGACTGAGCAGTTCTTC. Protein sequence: CASSPTGTEQFF. Using reference TRBV5-5 and TRBJ2-1 for the parts outside the CDR3, the full variable domain is DAGVTQSPTHLIKTRGQQVTLRCSPISGHKSVSWYQQVLGQGPQFIFQYYEKEERGRGNFPDRFSARQFPNYSSELNVNALLLGDSALYLCASSPTGTEQFFGPGTRLTVL.

The V gene is TRBV18, the J gene TRBJ2-7; the match to TRBD1 covers 9 bases. The CDR3 loop spans 16 amino acids. The ends lost 2 bases at V and 2 bases at J; junction bases unmatched: 7. Germline values: CDR1 KGHSH, CDR2 LQKENI. The CDR3 region is CASSPDQGQGTYEQYF. CDR3 coding DNA: TGTGCCAGCTCACCAGATCAGGGACAGGGAACCTACGAGCAGTACTTC.

The V gene is TRBV7-6, the J gene TRBJ2-2; possibly TRBD2 for D (5 bases). Germline V gives CDR1 SGHVS, CDR2 FNYEAQ. Trimming left V 4 bases short and J 1 base short, with 10 bases between. The CDR3 sequence is 15 residues long. Here the CDR3 DNA reads TGTGCCAGCAGCTACACCGCGGGGAACACCGGGGAGCTGTTTTTT. Translation gives CASSYTAGNTGELFF.

This clone has just a few counts. The chain recombines TRBV2 with TRBJ1-1; TRBD1 matches 7 bases. The CDR3 is 14 residues long. In germline, CDR1 is SNHLY, CDR2 FYNNEI. V lost 4 bases to trimming and J lost 5 bases; unmatched junction nucleotides: 7. The CDR3: CASSVRGLGTEAFF. DNA for the CDR3: TGTGCCAGCAGTGTCAGGGGGTTGGGAACTGAAGCTTTCTTT.

V usage is TRBV30 and J usage is TRBJ2-3; 8 positions agree with TRBD2. CDR1 GTSNPN and CDR2 SVGIG come from the germline V gene (reference sequence). The CDR3 consists of 16 residues. Trimming removed 2 bases from V and 2 bases from J; junction bases left unmatched: 9. The CDR3 DNA follows: TGTGCCTGGAGTACAGGATTAGCGGGATTCACAGATACGCAGTATTTT. Amino acid sequence: CAWSTGLAGFTDTQYF.

J is TRBJ1-3 and V is TRBV5-1, with D unclear. Germline V lookup: CDR1 SGHRS, CDR2 YFSETQ. This CDR3 spans 14 amino acids. V was clipped by 1 base and J by 8 bases, with 13 bases between them. The DNA for the CDR3 is TGCGCCAGCAGCTTGCGTTCCCGGGGAGACACCATATATTTT. As protein: CASSLRSRGDTIYF.

The chain couples TRBV7-8 to TRBJ1-4; TRBD1 agrees at 9 bases. Per germline, CDR1 SGHVS and CDR2 FQNEAQ. This CDR3 contains 16 residues. The V gene end was trimmed by 3 bases and the J gene end by 8 bases; junction bases not matched to a gene: 10. CDR3 bases: TGTGCCAGCAGCTTCCGATATACGGACAGGGGAGAAAAACTGTTTTTT. It specifies CASSFRYTDRGEKLFF.

The J gene is TRBJ2-3, the V gene TRBV14, with D hard to call. This CDR3 contains 14 residues. Germline V CDR1 and CDR2: SGHDN, FVKESK. Trimming took off 1 base at V and 4 bases at J, with 9 bases between the two ends. The CDR3, as DNA: TGTGCCAGCAGCCAAGTCTATTACCCAGATACGCAGTATTTT. This codes for CASSQVYYPDTQYF.

V gene TRBV3-1 (or the pseudogene TRBV3-2) combines with J gene TRBJ1-1, with D hard to call. Germline V gene lookup returns CDR1 LGHDT and CDR2 YNNKEL (reference sequence). The CDR3 has 13 residues. Trimming shortened V by 3 bases and J by 4 bases, and 9 bases separated the two germline ends. The CDR3 loop is CASSQLARTEAFF. CDR3 nucleotide sequence: TGTGCCAGCAGCCAGTTAGCCCGCACTGAAGCTTTCTTT.

The V and J genes are TRBV11-2 and TRBJ2-4; D gene uncertain. This CDR3 has 14 amino acids. V lost 5 bases and J 0 bases, leaving 8 bases between the germline ends. Germline V gene lookup returns CDR1 SGHAT and CDR2 FQNNGV. The CDR3 bases are TGTGCCAGCAGCCACTCCGGAGCCAAAAACATTCAGTACTTC. Its protein product is CASSHSGAKNIQYF.

The CDR3 region has the DNA TGTGCCTGGACCGGGACAGGGGACGAAAAACTGTTTTTT. Amino acid sequence: CAWTGTGDEKLFF. The chain uses TRBV30 and TRBJ1-4; the match to TRBD1 covers 10 bases. V lost 4 bases and J lost 8; bases outside the gene matches: 4. From germline, CDR1 is GTSNPN and CDR2 SVGIG (reference sequence). The CDR3 consists of 13 residues.

The chain couples TRBV2 to TRBJ1-2, with 8 bases lining up with TRBD1. Germline V gene data show CDR1 as SNHLY and CDR2 as FYNNEI. The V gene end was trimmed by 0 bases and the J gene end by 3 bases; junction bases not matched to a gene: 0. This CDR3 contains 14 residues. CDR3 DNA sequence: TGTGCCAGCAGTGAAGCGGGACAGGACTATGGCTACACCTTC. Translation: CASSEAGQDYGYTF.

The J gene is TRBJ2-7, the V gene TRBV27; 7 nucleotides line up with TRBD1. The germline V gene has CDR1 MNHEY and CDR2 SMNVEV (reference sequence). With 7 bases clipped from V and 0 bases from J, the junction kept 3 bases outside the gene matches. The CDR3 is made up of 13 amino acids. CDR3 in DNA: TGTGCCAGCACGGGGACAGACTCCTACGAGCAGTACTTC. Translated, it gives CASTGTDSYEQYF.

This clone appeared once. This chain links TRBV7-2 with TRBJ1-5; 9 positions agree with TRBD1. CDR1 and CDR2 (germline): SGHTA, FQGNSA. The CDR3 sequence is 17 residues long. Trimming at V came to 2 bases and at J to 8 bases, leaving 13 bases not matched to a gene. The CDR3 sequence: CASSLFSTGTGLKPQHF. For the CDR3, the DNA is TGTGCCAGCAGCTTATTCTCGACGGGGACAGGGCTTAAGCCCCAGCATTTT.

This clone was picked up many times. The chain couples TRBV7-8 to TRBJ2-1; the match to TRBD2 covers 7 bases. Germline CDR1 SGHVS, CDR2 FQNEAQ. The CDR3 extends over 15 amino acids. Germline trimming cut 5 bases from V and 9 bases from J; bases unmatched to any gene: 13. The CDR3 sequence is CASSGRGGKAGEQFF. The CDR3 region has the DNA TGTGCCAGCAGCGGAAGGGGAGGGAAAGCTGGTGAGCAGTTCTTC. The variable domain in full, with the rest retrieved from reference TRBV7-8 and TRBJ2-1, is GAGVSQSPRYKVAKRGQDVALRCDPISGHVSLFWYQQALGQGPEFLTYFQNEAQLDKSGLPSDRFFAERPEGSVSTLKIQRTQQEDSAVYLCASSGRGGKAGEQFFGPGTRLTVL.

This chain joins TRBV5-5 and TRBJ2-2, with a weak D call TRBD1 (6 bases). The CDR3 loop spans 16 amino acids. V lost 1 base to trimming and J lost 2 bases, with 12 bases between them. From germline, CDR1 is SGHKS and CDR2 YYEKEE (reference sequence). Written as DNA, the CDR3 is TGTGCCAGCAGCTTGTTCGGGACACCTAACACCGGGGAGCTGTTTTTT. Its protein product is CASSLFGTPNTGELFF.

The chain has TRBV5-1 and TRBJ2-5; 15 bases agree with TRBD2. Germline V CDR1 and CDR2: SGHRS, YFSETQ. The CDR3 contains 18 residues. J gave up 5 bases and V 4 bases, and 12 bases lay outside the gene matches. CDR3 amino acids: CASSTGLAGGNLRETQYF. In DNA, the CDR3 is TGCGCCAGCAGCACCGGACTAGCGGGAGGGAATTTGAGGGAGACCCAGTACTTC. Using reference TRBV5-1 and TRBJ2-5 for the parts outside the CDR3, the full variable domain is KAGVTQTPRYLIKTRGQQVTLSCSPISGHRSVSWYQQTPGQGLQFLFEYFSETQRNKGNFPGRFSGRQFSNSRSEMNVSTLELGDSALYLCASSTGLAGGNLRETQYFGPGTRLLVL.

This clone was seen a handful of times. The chain has TRBV4-3 and TRBJ2-3; 11 bases match TRBD2. The CDR3 consists of 19 residues. Germline V CDR1 and CDR2: LGHNA, YSLEER. V was pared by 1 base and J by 1 base, with 10 bases of the junction left unmatched. CDR3 in amino acids: CASSQALVAGGAGTDTQYF. CDR3 nucleotide sequence: TGCGCCAGCAGCCAAGCCTTGGTAGCGGGGGGGGCGGGCACAGATACGCAGTATTTT.